The clone carrying this T cell receptor beta chain appeared once. No antigen is known for it. This record comes from a study of shared clonotypes between healthy human individuals. Repertoires were generated with immunoSEQ multiplex PCR, while TCRdb's copy carries only in-frame clones and drops some. The sample holds about 680,000 clones; roughly 72% are singletons and the top ten take 1.5% to 2%. Study-level findings and limits: Non-shared clonotypes showed lower generation probabilities than clonotypes common to all four donors.

The CDR3 contains 14 residues. The receptor comes from a woman in her 30s in good health. Source material: memory CD4+ T cells sorted from blood. The sample's subset: CD45RA-negative fraction. The chain couples TRBV7-5 to TRBJ2-3; the table's D call of TRBD2 was not tested on the DNA. TRBV7-5 is recorded as a pseudogene. CDR3 sequence reads: CASSSYLRTDTQYF. Here the CDR3 DNA reads TGTGCCAGCAGCTCATACCTGCGGACAGATACGCAGTATTTT.